This T cell receptor (beta chain) is from a study of T-cell memory formation after mild COVID-19. At the level of the study: For the most part, TCR clusters were specific to one donor. The study, taken as a whole, reports: Later expanders leaned toward CD4+, whereas clones contracting from day 15 to 85 were balanced CD4/CD8. Clones that contracted clustered mainly in CM and EM if CD4+ and in EMRA if CD8+.

Germline loops: CDR1 SGHVS, CDR2 FQNEAQ. Trimming cost V 3 bases and J 3 bases, with 10 bases left between them. CDR3 size: 14 residues. This clonotype has just a few counts. Its target is not known. One entry per CDR3 protein, called by TCRdb with MiXCR from the 5' RACE reads. The data hold some 290,000 distinct CDR3 sequences, with 16% observed a single time. Material for sequencing was PBMCs or a T cell subset sorted from them (not recorded which). The sequence was collected from a man between 18 and 29 years old who had mild COVID-19 (a few samples of this study predate the infection). Cell type and time point are not known. This chain uses TRBV7-8 with TRBJ2-3; D unclear. The CDR3 DNA reads TGTGCCAGCAGCTTCAAGGGAAGGACAGATACGCAGTATTTT. It specifies CASSFKGRTDTQYF.